The subject of this entry is one T cell receptor beta chain. Clones were read by immunoSEQ multiplex PCR, and TCRdb kept only the in-frame ones, dropping some. The sample shows more than 300,000 clones, more than 75% of them seen only once. This sample is drawn from a study of blood T cell repertoires in COVID-19. Looked up from germline, CDR1 is LGHNA and CDR2 is YNFKEQ. The CDR3 contains 17 residues. V lost 1 base to trimming and J lost 3 bases, with 18 bases between them. The chain is built from TRBV4-2 and TRBJ1-1, with D perhaps matching TRBD1 (6 bases). The sequence derives from a woman in her forties or fifties with acute or convalescent COVID-19. Material: peripheral blood. CDR3 sequence reads: CASSQGLKGQYYTEAFF. The CDR3 nucleotides are TGTGCCAGCAGCCAAGGGCTGAAAGGACAGTACTACACTGAAGCTTTCTTT.